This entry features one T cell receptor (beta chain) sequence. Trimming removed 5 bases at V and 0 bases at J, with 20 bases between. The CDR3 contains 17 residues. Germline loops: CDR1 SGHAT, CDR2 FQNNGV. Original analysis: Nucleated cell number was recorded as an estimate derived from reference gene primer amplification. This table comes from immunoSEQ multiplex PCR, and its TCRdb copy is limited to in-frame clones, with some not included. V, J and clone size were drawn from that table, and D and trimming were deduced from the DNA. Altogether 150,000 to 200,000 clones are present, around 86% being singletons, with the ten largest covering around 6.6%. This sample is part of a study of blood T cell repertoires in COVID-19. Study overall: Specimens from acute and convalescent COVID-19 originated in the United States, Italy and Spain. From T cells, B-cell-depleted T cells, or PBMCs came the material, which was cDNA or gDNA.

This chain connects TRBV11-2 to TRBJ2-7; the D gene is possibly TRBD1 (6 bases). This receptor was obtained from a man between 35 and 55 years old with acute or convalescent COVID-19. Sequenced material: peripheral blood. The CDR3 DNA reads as TGTGCCAGCAGCCTACCCAGGGGCCAGGGGCACTCCTACGAGCAGTACTTC. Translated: CASSLPRGQGHSYEQYF.